This T cell receptor beta chain was identified during a study of T cell clones after liver transplantation. Study at large: Samples came from ITN030ST, which attempted immunosuppression withdrawal within 2 years of liver transplantation. Blood was drawn pre-transplant, before withdrawal, and after full or failed withdrawal.

Here immunoSEQ multiplex PCR was the method, and the copy in TCRdb shows in-frame clones only, minus some. Counted here are 85,000 to 110,000 clones, around 80% occurring once; the ten biggest clones make up roughly 2.8%. The germline gives CDR1 MNHNS, CDR2 SASEGT. Trimming left V 3 bases short and J 2 bases short, with 11 bases between. The CDR3 contains 16 residues. The material sequenced was CD4+ T cells from blood, taken around 49 months after liver transplant. The clonotype comes from a human patient who received a liver transplant. Part of the T cell pool may stem from the graft donor. V usage is TRBV6-1 and J usage is TRBJ1-6; D is ambiguous. As DNA, the CDR3 is TGTGCCAGCAGTGACAGCAGCTTAACCTATAATTCACCCCTCCACTTT. It encodes CASSDSSLTYNSPLHF.